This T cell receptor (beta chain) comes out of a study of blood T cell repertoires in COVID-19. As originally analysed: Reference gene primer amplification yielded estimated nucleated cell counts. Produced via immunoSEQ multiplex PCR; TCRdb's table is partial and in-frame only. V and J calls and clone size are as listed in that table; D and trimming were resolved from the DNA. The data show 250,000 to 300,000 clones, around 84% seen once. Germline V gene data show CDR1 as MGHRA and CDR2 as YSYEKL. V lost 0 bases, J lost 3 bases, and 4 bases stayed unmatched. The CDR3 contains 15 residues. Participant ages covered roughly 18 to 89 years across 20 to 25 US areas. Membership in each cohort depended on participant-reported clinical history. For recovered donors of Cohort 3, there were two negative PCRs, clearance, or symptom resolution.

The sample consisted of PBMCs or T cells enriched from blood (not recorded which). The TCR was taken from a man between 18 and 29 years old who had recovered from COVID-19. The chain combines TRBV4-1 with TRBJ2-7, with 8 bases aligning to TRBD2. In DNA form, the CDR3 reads TGCGCCAGCAGCCAAGATGGGCGGGAGGACTACGAGCAGTACTTC. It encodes CASSQDGREDYEQYF.